This TCR beta chain was obtained from a study of response to subunit inactivated influenza vaccine. A few counts support this clonotype. Its antigen is currently unknown. TCRdb fed the RT-PCR reads into MiXCR, producing one record per CDR3 protein. This table has around 490,000 distinct CDR3 sequences, less than 10% appearing once. The V and J ends lost 5 bases and 8 bases, in that order; junction bases with no gene match: 10. In germline, CDR1 is SGHTA, CDR2 FQGNSA. The CDR3 covers 15 residues. Study conclusions and caveats: New T cells are recruited in small numbers by each seasonal influenza vaccination, according to the authors' suggestion.

This material consisted of PBMCs from blood, taken around 25 months after vaccination. The sequence derives from a man aged 50-75 years who received an inactivated influenza vaccine. The chain couples TRBV7-2 to TRBJ1-4, with 8 bases aligning to TRBD1. The CDR3 DNA reads TGTGCCAGCAGCAAAGAAACCGGGACAGGCGAAAAACTGTTTTTT. Translating gives CASSKETGTGEKLFF.